The T cell receptor (beta chain) under discussion was sequenced for a study of T cell responses to AZD1222 COVID-19 vaccine. General study points: Samples come after the peak T cell response, not at day 14. Spike as a whole was targeted by vaccine-associated CD4 TCRs, dominant at 160-218 and 743-854.

The CDR3 consists of 10 residues. A word on this clone: Its antigen is as yet unknown.

Profiled with immunoSEQ multiplex PCR; TCRdb holds only in-frame clones, not every one. The sample has some 69,000 clones, 70% to 90% seen once. The chain carries TRBV21-1 and TRBJ1-1. TRBV21-1 is a documented pseudogene. This receptor was taken from an adult who received the AZD1222 COVID-19 vaccine. The specimen was peripheral blood, collected 28 days after the second AZD1222 dose. CDR3 in DNA: TGTGCCAGCAGCTTCCGTCGAGCTTTCTTT. It is translated as CASSFRRAFF.